The rows below give T cell receptor beta chains drawn from one sample of a study of technical replicates of blood from several donors. TCRdb's table, derived via immunoSEQ multiplex PCR, lists solely in-frame clones and lacks some. The data contain 72,000 or so clones, approximately 94% of them singletons. The sequenced sample consisted of T cells isolated from PBMCs. These receptors all stem from a human donor in good health. Both conserved end residues are part of each CDR3. The D gene is left open where the match is weak. Clone size is shown for a subset of rows, as once, few, many or a class of expanded clone.

d_call	v_call	j_call	clone_size	cdr3_nt	cdr3_aa
TRBD2	TRBV25-1	TRBJ2-7	NA	TGTGCCAGCAGTGAGGGGGGGGGTATTTTCTACGAGCAGTACTTC	CASSEGGGIFYEQYF
NA	TRBV25-1	TRBJ2-1	NA	TGTGCCAGCACAAGGGGATTGGGCAATGAGCAGTTCTTC	CASTRGLGNEQFF
TRBD1	TRBV28	TRBJ1-2	NA	TGTGCCCACGGGACAGGGGGGAACTATGGCTACACCTTC	CAHGTGGNYGYTF
TRBD1	TRBV5-4	TRBJ1-3	NA	TGTGCCAGCAGTTACAGGGGACCTGGAAACACCATATATTTT	CASSYRGPGNTIYF
TRBD1	TRBV7-9	TRBJ1-1	NA	TGTGCCAGCAGCCCCCGGGACAGGGGGGGGAACACTGAAGCTTTCTTT	CASSPRDRGGNTEAFF
TRBD1	TRBV5-4	TRBJ1-4	NA	TGTGCCAGCAGCGAGGGGGCAGACTTGATGAGCAATGAAAAACTGTTTTTT	CASSEGADLMSNEKLFF
TRBD2	TRBV2	TRBJ2-1	NA	TGTGCCAGCAGTCAAGAGCGGGGTTACAATGAGCAGTTCTTC	CASSQERGYNEQFF
NA	TRBV11-3	TRBJ2-7	NA	TGTGCCAGCAGCTTAGAGCGGTCCTCCTACGAGCAGTACTTC	CASSLERSSYEQYF
NA	TRBV6-1	TRBJ1-5	NA	TGTGCCAGCAGTAGGGGGAATCAGCCCCAGCATTTT	CASSRGNQPQHF
TRBD1	TRBV5-1	TRBJ2-3	NA	TGCGCCAGCCAGGACAGGGGCGAGGATACGCAGTATTTT	CASQDRGEDTQYF
NA	TRBV7-9	TRBJ2-6	NA	TGTGCCAGCAGCTTATTCAGGGGCACACTCTCTGGGGCCAACGTCCTGACTTTC	CASSLFRGTLSGANVLTF
NA	TRBV25-1	TRBJ2-3	NA	TGTGCCAGCAGTGAGTCGACAGATACGCAGTATTTT	CASSESTDTQYF
TRBD1	TRBV7-2	TRBJ1-2	NA	TGTGCCAGCAGCTTAGGACAGGGGGAGTCTAGCTACACCTTC	CASSLGQGESSYTF
TRBD1	TRBV6-1	TRBJ2-5	NA	TGTGCCAGCAGTGGGCAAATGACAGGGTTAGAGACCCAGTACTTC	CASSGQMTGLETQYF
NA	TRBV7-9	TRBJ1-1	few	TGTGCCAGCAGCTTAGACAGGAACACTGAAGCTTTCTTT	CASSLDRNTEAFF
NA	TRBV6-5	TRBJ2-1	NA	TGTGCCAGCAGTTATGAACTAGTGAATCCCAATGAGCAGTTCTTC	CASSYELVNPNEQFF
TRBD1	TRBV4-1	TRBJ1-1	NA	TGCGCCAGCAGCCCAGGGCGGACAGGGGCCCTGGAAAAGAACACTGAAGCTTTCTTT	CASSPGRTGALEKNTEAFF
TRBD1	TRBV5-5	TRBJ2-1	NA	TGTGCCAGCAGCACTCGCTATGACAGGGTAGGGAACAATGAGCAGTTCTTC	CASSTRYDRVGNNEQFF
NA	TRBV4-2	TRBJ1-1	NA	TGTGCCAGCAGCCAAGATTCATCAGGACATATGAACACTGAAGCTTTCTTT	CASSQDSSGHMNTEAFF
NA	TRBV25-1	TRBJ1-2	once	TGTGCCAGCAGTGACTCCGATGGCTACACCTTC	CASSDSDGYTF
TRBD2	TRBV6-4	TRBJ2-1	NA	TGTGCCAGCAGTCTTAGCGGGAGTATTGTTTTCGATGAGCAGTTCTTC	CASSLSGSIVFDEQFF
TRBD1	TRBV30	TRBJ2-1	NA	TGTGCCTGGAGTACAGGGGGACTTAACAATGAGCAGTTCTTC	CAWSTGGLNNEQFF
NA	TRBV5-6	TRBJ2-1	NA	TGTGCCAGCAGCTTGGTTCGGTACAATGAGCAGTTCTTC	CASSLVRYNEQFF
NA	TRBV9	TRBJ1-5	NA	TGTGCCAGCAGCGTAGGGACGGAGGGGCTAGGTCCCCAGCATTTT	CASSVGTEGLGPQHF
NA	TRBV4-3	TRBJ2-3	once	TGCGCCAGCAGCCGAAATCAAGCCGGGACAGGGTTAGCGGGGAACACAGATACGCAGTATTTT	CASSRNQAGTGLAGNTDTQYF
NA	TRBV6-5	TRBJ1-5	NA	TGTGCCAGCAGTTACTCGGGGGGGTATCAGCCCCAGCATTTT	CASSYSGGYQPQHF
NA	TRBV7-2	TRBJ2-1	once	TGTGCCAGCAGCTTAGGCAGGGGATACAATGAGCAGTTCTTC	CASSLGRGYNEQFF
NA	TRBV6-5	TRBJ2-1	NA	TGTGCCAGCAGTTACTCGGCAGACAATGAGCAGTTCTTC	CASSYSADNEQFF
TRBD1	TRBV10-3	TRBJ2-2	once	TGTGCCATGCGGTTTGGACAGGGGGGGACCGGGGAGCTGTTTTTT	CAMRFGQGGTGELFF
TRBD2	TRBV9	TRBJ2-5	NA	TGTGCCAGCAGCTCTTACGGACTAGAGGAAGAGACCCAGTACTTC	CASSSYGLEEETQYF
TRBD2	TRBV5-1	TRBJ2-5	NA	TGCGCCAGCAGCTTGGAACTAGCGGGAGACGAGACCCAGTACTTC	CASSLELAGDETQYF
NA	TRBV6-1	TRBJ2-1	NA	TGTGCCAGCAGTGCCTGGGGCGGTAGCTCCTACAATGAGCAGTTCTTC	CASSAWGGSSYNEQFF
NA	TRBV4-1	TRBJ2-1	NA	TGCGCCAGCAGCCATCAACAGGGCTATGAGCAGTTCTTC	CASSHQQGYEQFF
TRBD2	TRBV5-1	TRBJ2-2	NA	TGCGCCAGCAGAACGGTGCGGGAGATACCCGGGGAGCTGTTTTTT	CASRTVREIPGELFF
NA	TRBV12-5	TRBJ1-2	NA	TGTGCTAGTGGTTTCGAGACGGAGAACTATGGCTACACCTTC	CASGFETENYGYTF
TRBD1	TRBV28	TRBJ1-2	NA	TGTGCCAGCACCCTGGACAGGGATGGCTACACCTTC	CASTLDRDGYTF
NA	TRBV4-2	TRBJ2-2	NA	TGTGCCAGCAGCCGAGAGCAGGGGCGGGAGTTGTCCGGGGAGCTGTTTTTT	CASSREQGRELSGELFF
NA	TRBV12-2	TRBJ1-1	NA	TGTGCAAGTCGCCCTAAAGGGGGTCGTGGTGCTTTCTTT	CASRPKGGRGAFF
TRBD1	TRBV27	TRBJ2-7	NA	TGTGCCAGCAGTTCCCCGACGGGACAGGGGCTTGGCGAGCAGTACTTC	CASSSPTGQGLGEQYF
NA	TRBV27	TRBJ2-7	once	TGTGCCAGCAGTTTGGCCAGTCCCTACGAGCAGTACTTC	CASSLASPYEQYF
NA	TRBV30	TRBJ2-5	NA	TGTGCCTGGAGTGTATACCCCGGGGAGACCCAGTACTTC	CAWSVYPGETQYF
NA	TRBV12-5	TRBJ2-4	NA	TGTGCTAGTGCCTTGTCCCCGGAGTCATTAGCCAAAAACATTCAGTACTTC	CASALSPESLAKNIQYF
NA	TRBV4-3	TRBJ2-6	NA	TGCGCCAGCAGCCAAGTTCCCGGGTACTCTGGGGCCAACGTCCTGACTTTC	CASSQVPGYSGANVLTF
TRBD2	TRBV11-2	TRBJ2-7	NA	TGTGCCAGCAGTTTGACTAGCACCACCGAGCAGTACTTC	CASSLTSTTEQYF